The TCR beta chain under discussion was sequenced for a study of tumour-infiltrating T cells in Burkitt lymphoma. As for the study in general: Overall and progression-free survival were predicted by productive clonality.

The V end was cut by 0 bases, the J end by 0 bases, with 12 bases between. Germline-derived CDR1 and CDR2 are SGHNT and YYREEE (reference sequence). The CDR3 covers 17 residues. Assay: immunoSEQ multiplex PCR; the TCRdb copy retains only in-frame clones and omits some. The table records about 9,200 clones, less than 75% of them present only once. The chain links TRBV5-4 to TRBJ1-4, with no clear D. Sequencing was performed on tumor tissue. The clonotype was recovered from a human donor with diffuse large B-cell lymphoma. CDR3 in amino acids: CASSLGTEVATNEKLFF. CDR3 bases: TGTGCCAGCAGCTTGGGGACTGAGGTTGCAACTAATGAAAAACTGTTTTTT.